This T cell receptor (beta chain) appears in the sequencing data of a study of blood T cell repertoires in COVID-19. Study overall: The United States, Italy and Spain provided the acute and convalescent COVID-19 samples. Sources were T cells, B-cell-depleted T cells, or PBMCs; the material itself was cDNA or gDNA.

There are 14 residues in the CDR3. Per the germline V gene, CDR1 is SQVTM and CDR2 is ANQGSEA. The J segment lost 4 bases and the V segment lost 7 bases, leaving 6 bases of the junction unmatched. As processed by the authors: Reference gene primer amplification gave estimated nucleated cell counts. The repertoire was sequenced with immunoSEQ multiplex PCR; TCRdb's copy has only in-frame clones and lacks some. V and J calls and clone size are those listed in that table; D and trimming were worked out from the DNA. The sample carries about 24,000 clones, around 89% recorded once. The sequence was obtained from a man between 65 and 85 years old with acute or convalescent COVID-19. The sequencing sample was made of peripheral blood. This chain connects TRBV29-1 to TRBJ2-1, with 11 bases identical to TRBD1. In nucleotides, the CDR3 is TGCAGCGCTGTCGGGACAGGGGGTTACAATGAGCAGTTCTTC. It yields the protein CSAVGTGGYNEQFF.